Listed below are T cell receptor beta chains from one sample, sequenced in a study of cytomegalovirus exposure and HLA in healthy donors. Data came from immunoSEQ multiplex PCR; TCRdb stores just in-frame clones and leaves some out. The table records 75,000 to 100,000 clones, around 74% of them present only once. The sample consisted of PBMCs. The receptor source for this set is a male donor in good health and CMV-seronegative. The CDR3 runs from the conserved cysteine through the conserved F or W. The order of the fields is V gene, J gene, clone size, D gene, CDR3 DNA, CDR3 protein. The D gene is left open where the match is weak. A clone size is listed for some rows: how often the clone was seen (once, few, many), or a class if it is expanded.

>TRBV7-8|TRBJ1-4|many|-
TGTGCCAGCAGCCCAGGGGAACGGCTGTTTTTT
CASSPGERLFF
>TRBV27|TRBJ2-2|-|-
TGTGCCAGCAGTTTAGGGCAGGGGACCACCGGGGAGCTGTTTTTT
CASSLGQGTTGELFF
>TRBV27|TRBJ2-7|-|-
TGTGCCAACTCGGACGAGCAGTACTTC
CANSDEQYF
>TRBV5-1|TRBJ2-7|-|-
TGCGCCAGCAGCGCCGGGACTCCCCGCGAGCAGTACTTC
CASSAGTPREQYF
>TRBV5-1|TRBJ1-1|-|TRBD1
TGCGCCAGCAGCTGGGGGGACAGGGTGAACACTGAAGCTTTCTTT
CASSWGDRVNTEAFF
>TRBV5-1|TRBJ1-1|-|-
TGCGCCAGCAGCCCGAGGGGGACTGAAGCTTTCTTT
CASSPRGTEAFF
>TRBV5-1|TRBJ2-3|-|TRBD2
TGCGCCAGCAGCTCGGGACGATCAGCGGGAGGGCCACCCACAGATACGCAGTATTTT
CASSSGRSAGGPPTDTQYF
>TRBV4-1|TRBJ1-2|-|-
TGCGCCAGCAGCCAAGATCCGGGGAGTTTTACCTACACCTTC
CASSQDPGSFTYTF
>TRBV4-2|TRBJ1-3|-|-
TGTGCCAGCAGCCCACACTCTGGAAACACCATATATTTT
CASSPHSGNTIYF
>TRBV5-1|TRBJ2-7|-|TRBD2
TGCGCCAGCAGCTATGGACTAGCGGGAGGGCCCATTTCCTACGAGCAGTACTTC
CASSYGLAGGPISYEQYF